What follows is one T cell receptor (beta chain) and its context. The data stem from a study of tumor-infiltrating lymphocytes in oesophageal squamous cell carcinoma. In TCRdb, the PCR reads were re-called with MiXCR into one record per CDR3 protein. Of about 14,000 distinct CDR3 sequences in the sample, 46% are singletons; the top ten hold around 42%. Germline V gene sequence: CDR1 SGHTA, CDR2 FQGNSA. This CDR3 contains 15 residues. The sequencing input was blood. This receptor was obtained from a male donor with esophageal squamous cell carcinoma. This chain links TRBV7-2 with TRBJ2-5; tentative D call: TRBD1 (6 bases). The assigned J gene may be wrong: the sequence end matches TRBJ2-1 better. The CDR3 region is CASSLVGAGVNEQFF. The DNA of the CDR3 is TGTGCCAGCAGCTTAGTGGGGGCCGGGGTCAATGAGCAGTTCTTC.